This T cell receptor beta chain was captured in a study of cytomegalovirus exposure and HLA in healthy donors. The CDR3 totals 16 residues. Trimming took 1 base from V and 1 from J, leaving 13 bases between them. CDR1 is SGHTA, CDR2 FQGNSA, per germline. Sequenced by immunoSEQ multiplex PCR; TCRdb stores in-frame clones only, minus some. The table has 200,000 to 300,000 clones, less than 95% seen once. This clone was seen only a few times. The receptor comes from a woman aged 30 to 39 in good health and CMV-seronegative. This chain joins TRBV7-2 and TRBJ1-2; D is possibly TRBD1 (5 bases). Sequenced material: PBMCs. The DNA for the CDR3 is TGTGCCAGCAGCTTAGACCAGGGAACCAGTAACTATGGCTACACCTTC. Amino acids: CASSLDQGTSNYGYTF.